This T cell receptor beta chain came from a study of shared clonotypes between healthy human individuals. The wider study: Per donor, three plates held CD4 naive cells, three held CD4 memory, two held CD8 naive and one held CD8 memory. Study-wide results and caveats: The study found roughly 5% of naive CD4 clonotypes shared across a few donors. Donor scarcity curtailed the genetic and exposure-history diversity represented herein.

Comment on this clone: Antigen unknown.

This CDR3 has 20 residues. CDR1 and CDR2 (germline): SGHVS, FNYEAQ. Trimming removed 2 bases from V and 0 bases from J; junction bases left unmatched: 13. Positively selected for CCR7, the CD45RO-negative cells used as naive CD8 cells excluded terminally differentiated effector memory CD45RA+ cells. Sorted-subset replicate PCRs used 150 to 200 ng of genomic DNA. This amount corresponded to approximately 30,000 T cell genomes. The protocol was immunoSEQ multiplex PCR, while the TCRdb copy is restricted to in-frame clones and leaves out a portion. The profile shows 800,000 or so clones, roughly 96% of them singletons.

The specimen sequenced was naive CD8+ T cells sorted from blood. The chain recombines TRBV7-6 with TRBJ2-6; 7 bases line up with TRBD1. The sequence derives from a man aged 25 to 40 in good health. For the CDR3, the DNA is TGTGCCAGCAGCTTAAAGGTGGGGACAGCAGATTACTCTGGGGCCAACGTCCTGACTTTC. Translating it yields CASSLKVGTADYSGANVLTF.